The 24 T cell receptor beta chains reported below all come from one sample, sequenced in a study of T cells in Graves' hyperthyroidism and ophthalmopathy. The CDR3 regions of TCR beta were amplified from RNA transcripts. With the HTBI primer set, the TCR CDR3 went through a first round of RT-PCR. TCRdb recomputed calls from the multiplex PCR reads with MiXCR, one row per CDR3 protein. Of over 400,000 distinct CDR3 sequences listed, roughly 14% are singletons. What was sequenced was blood. The source of these receptors is a man aged 18-30 years with Graves' ophthalmopathy.

The chain is built from TRBV5-1 and TRBJ1-2; TRBD1 agrees at 7 bases. The V segment lost 4 bases and the J segment 1 base; nucleotides outside the gene matches: 7. The length of the CDR3 is 15 residues. Germline V gene data show CDR1 as SGHRS and CDR2 as YFSETQ. As DNA, the CDR3 is TGCGCCAGCAGCCAGAGGACAGGACTTAACTATGGCTACACCTTC. Translating gives CASSQRTGLNYGYTF.

At least ten counts were recorded for this clonotype. V usage is TRBV7-9 and J usage is TRBJ2-7, with 7 bases identical to TRBD2. Germline assignment: CDR1 SEHNR and CDR2 FQNEAQ (reference sequence). Losses at the gene ends were 5 bases for V and 0 bases for J; bases not matched to a gene: 7. The CDR3 extends over 15 amino acids. DNA of the CDR3: TGTGCCAGCAGCCTACCGGGGAGGGGCTCCTACGAGCAGTACTTC. It encodes CASSLPGRGSYEQYF.

This clonotype was recorded at least ten times. V gene TRBV11-3 combines with J gene TRBJ2-7, with 7 nucleotides matching TRBD2. This CDR3 comprises 16 residues. J was trimmed by 8 bases and V by 5 bases; bases with no gene match: 18. Germline V CDR1 and CDR2: SGHNT, YENEEA. CDR3 nucleotide sequence: TGTGCCAGCAGCCGAAGGTATGGGGAGGGAACCTCGCAGCAGTACTTC. Protein: CASSRRYGEGTSQQYF. Using reference TRBV11-3 and TRBJ2-7 for the parts outside the CDR3, the full variable domain is EAGVVQSPRYKIIEKKQPVAFWCNPISGHNTLYWYLQNLGQGPELLIRYENEEAVDDSQLPKDRFSAERLKGVDSTLKIQPAELGDSAVYLCASSRRYGEGTSQQYFGPGTRLTVT.

Many counts were recorded for this clonotype. The CDR3 sequence: CASRGTGTYSNQPQHF. The CDR3 nucleotides are TGTGCCAGCAGGGGGACAGGGACCTATAGCAATCAGCCCCAGCATTTT. This chain links TRBV2 with TRBJ1-5; 9 positions agree with TRBD1. Germline loops: CDR1 SNHLY, CDR2 FYNNEI. V shed 6 bases and J 0 bases; nucleotides not matched to a gene: 6. The CDR3 is 16 amino acids.

There are many counts of this clonotype. The rearrangement joins TRBV20-1 to TRBJ2-7; 7 nucleotides line up with TRBD1. Germline CDR1 reads DFQATT; CDR2 reads SNEGSKA (reference sequence). Trimming took 3 bases from V and 3 from J; bases not matched to a gene: 8. This CDR3 region has 14 residues. Here the CDR3 DNA reads TGCAGTGCTAGCAGGGGGACAGTAAACTACGAGCAGTACTTC. Translation: CSASRGTVNYEQYF.

This clonotype was detected a few times. V is TRBV30 and J is TRBJ2-7, with D uncertain. The CDR3 sequence is 15 residues long. Germline V gene lookup returns CDR1 GTSNPN and CDR2 SVGIG (reference sequence). The germline V and J ends were trimmed by 2 bases and 4 bases, with 18 bases remaining between them. CDR3 nucleotide sequence: TGTGCCTGGAGTTTCTTGGGCCCAGGACCTTACGAGCAGTACTTC. Its translation is CAWSFLGPGPYEQYF.

This chain uses TRBV6-2 or TRBV6-3 with TRBJ2-1; 11 nucleotides match TRBD2. V lost 5 bases and J lost 7; bases outside the gene matches: 7. From germline, CDR1 is MNHEY and CDR2 SVGEGT. There are 15 residues in the CDR3. CDR3: CASSNSGGALNEQFF. Written as DNA, the CDR3 is TGTGCCAGCAGTAATAGCGGGGGGGCCCTAAATGAGCAGTTCTTC.

This clonotype was seen a few times. V and J are TRBV3-1 and TRBJ1-6; TRBD1 matches at 8 bases. Looked up from germline, CDR1 is LGHDT and CDR2 is YNNKEL (reference sequence). This CDR3 region has 15 residues. J lost 9 bases, V lost 1 base, and 5 bases had no gene match. CDR3 nucleotides: TGTGCCAGCAGCCAAGCATACAGGGGGATTTCACCCCTCCACTTT. It yields the protein CASSQAYRGISPLHF.

Ten or more counts support this clonotype. The chain combines TRBV27 with TRBJ2-7; the D gene could be TRBD1 or TRBD2 (5 bases each). Trimming removed 2 bases from V and 3 bases from J, with 17 bases in between. Per germline, CDR1 MNHEY and CDR2 SMNVEV (reference sequence). This CDR3 has 16 amino acids. The CDR3 protein is CASSLAWGSLRYEQYF. Here the CDR3 DNA reads TGTGCCAGCAGTTTAGCTTGGGGGAGCCTCCGCTACGAGCAGTACTTC.

This clonotype showed up many times. This sequence joins TRBV12-3 or TRBV12-4 and TRBJ1-5; D ambiguous. The CDR3 consists of 13 residues. Trimming took off 2 bases at V and 3 bases at J, with 5 bases between the two ends. CDR3 region: CASSLINNQPQHF. The CDR3, as DNA: TGTGCCAGCAGTTTAATCAACAATCAGCCCCAGCATTTT.

This rearrangement joins TRBV18 to TRBJ1-4, with TRBD1 matching 11 bases. With V trimmed by 1 base and J by 7 bases, 5 bases remained unmatched. CDR1 is KGHSH, CDR2 LQKENI, per germline. The CDR3 has 16 amino acids. The CDR3 here is CASSPRTGGGFEKLFF. In nucleotides, the CDR3 is TGTGCCAGCTCACCACGGACAGGGGGCGGTTTTGAAAAACTGTTTTTT. The full variable domain, rest sourced from reference TRBV18 and TRBJ1-4, is NAGVMQNPRHLVRRRGQEARLRCSPMKGHSHVYWYRQLPEEGLKFMVYLQKENIIDESGMPKERFSAEFPKEGPSILRIQQVVRGDSAAYFCASSPRTGGGFEKLFFGSGTQLSVL.

This chain uses TRBV30 with TRBJ2-6, with 7 bases lining up with TRBD1. Germline CDR1 GTSNPN, CDR2 SVGIG (reference sequence). V was pared by 5 bases and J by 0 bases, with 7 bases of the junction left unmatched. The CDR3 totals 16 residues. CDR3 residues: CAWGQEQRSGANVLTF. The CDR3, as DNA: TGTGCCTGGGGACAGGAGCAGCGCTCTGGGGCCAACGTCCTGACTTTC.

This clonotype was detected ten times or more. V gene TRBV7-8 combines with J gene TRBJ2-3; D uncertain. Deletions cut 4 bases from V and 5 bases from J, with 10 bases between. The CDR3 spans 13 residues. Germline V gives CDR1 SGHVS, CDR2 FQNEAQ. This chain's CDR3 is CASSSGPRDTQYF. CDR3 DNA sequence: TGTGCCAGCAGCTCGGGCCCAAGAGATACGCAGTATTTT. The full variable domain, completed using reference TRBV7-8 and TRBJ2-3, is GAGVSQSPRYKVAKRGQDVALRCDPISGHVSLFWYQQALGQGPEFLTYFQNEAQLDKSGLPSDRFFAERPEGSVSTLKIQRTQQEDSAVYLCASSSGPRDTQYFGPGTRLTVL.

This clonotype was found a few times. This chain links TRBV10-3 with TRBJ1-2; TRBD1 is a possible D gene (6 bases). Trimming pared 4 bases from V and 8 bases from J, leaving 11 bases between. The CDR3 runs 12 residues. Germline CDR1 ENHRY, CDR2 SYGVKD. The CDR3 DNA is TGTGCCATCAGTGCCCAGGGGAGGGGCTACACCTTC. Protein sequence: CAISAQGRGYTF.

This chain joins TRBV6-2 or TRBV6-3 and TRBJ2-6; the match to TRBD1 covers 8 bases. CDR3 length equals 15 residues. The V gene's germline CDR1 is MNHEY and CDR2 SVGEGT. V trimming: 7 bases; J trimming: 3 bases; junction bases outside the gene matches: 5. The chain's CDR3 is CASNAGGGGANVLTF. CDR3 DNA: TGTGCCAGCAACGCAGGGGGCGGTGGGGCCAACGTCCTGACTTTC.

The genes are TRBV18 and TRBJ1-5; tentatively, D is TRBD1 (5 bases). Trimming pared 1 base from V and 5 bases from J, leaving 12 bases between. The length of the CDR3 is 15 residues. Germline CDR1 and CDR2: KGHSH and LQKENI. The CDR3 sequence: CASSPQGSLDQPQHF. The CDR3 coding sequence is TGTGCCAGCTCACCACAGGGGTCCCTAGATCAGCCCCAGCATTTT. The complete variable domain, with remaining parts taken from reference TRBV18 and TRBJ1-5, reads NAGVMQNPRHLVRRRGQEARLRCSPMKGHSHVYWYRQLPEEGLKFMVYLQKENIIDESGMPKERFSAEFPKEGPSILRIQQVVRGDSAAYFCASSPQGSLDQPQHFGDGTRLSIL.

As for this clonotype: A clone one base away is much larger, so this may be a read error. The chain couples TRBV6-2 or TRBV6-3 to TRBJ2-1, with 12 bases fitting TRBD2. CDR1 and CDR2 from the germline V gene are MNHEY and SVGEGT. With 4 bases clipped from V and 9 bases from J, the junction kept 7 bases outside the gene matches. This CDR3 comprises 15 residues. CDR3 in amino acids: CASSSPRTSGIEQFF. The CDR3 nucleotides are TGTGCCAGCAGTTCCCCGCGGACTAGCGGGATTGAGCAGTTCTTC.

This clonotype was detected once. This chain joins TRBV6-2 or TRBV6-3 and TRBJ2-5; D not resolved. CDR1 is MNHEY, CDR2 SVGEGT, per germline. V was shortened by 6 bases and J by 5 bases, with 13 bases between the two germline ends. CDR3 length: 13 amino acids. DNA for the CDR3: TGTGCCAGCAGAAAAGGAGCCCGGGAGACCCAGTACTTC. Translating gives CASRKGARETQYF.

This clonotype was seen at least ten times. The rearrangement uses TRBV2 and TRBJ1-1; 7 bases line up with TRBD1. Germline trimming cut 6 bases from V and 0 bases from J; bases unmatched to any gene: 7. The CDR3 has 15 residues. Germline CDR1 reads SNHLY; CDR2 reads FYNNEI. CDR3: CASSLTGDVNTEAFF. The CDR3 nucleotides read TGTGCCAGCAGCCTAACAGGGGACGTGAACACTGAAGCTTTCTTT.

This clonotype was observed many times. The chain carries TRBV18 and TRBJ2-3; possible D gene TRBD2, 5 bases. Trimming removed 6 bases from V and 7 bases from J, with 20 bases in between. The CDR3 spans 15 residues. CDR1 and CDR2 (germline): KGHSH, LQKENI. CDR3 DNA: TGTGCCAGCTCTCCCCTAGCTCTAGGCGCACATACGCAGTATTTT. Its translation is CASSPLALGAHTQYF.

The chain is built from TRBV10-3 and TRBJ2-5; 8 nucleotides agree with TRBD2. From germline, CDR1 is ENHRY and CDR2 SYGVKD. This CDR3 spans 15 amino acids. The trim removed 3 bases at V and 5 bases at J, leaving 8 bases unmatched. The DNA for the CDR3 is TGTGCCATCAGTGATCGCGGGGGGAGGGAGGAGACCCAGTACTTC. Translated, it gives CAISDRGGREETQYF.

The table lists this clonotype with many counts. The gene calls are TRBV7-2 and TRBJ2-7, with a tentative D call TRBD2 (5 bases). The V end was cut by 4 bases, the J end by 2 bases, with 9 bases between. Germline CDR1 reads SGHTA; CDR2 reads FQGNSA. The CDR3 runs to 13 residues. Here the CDR3 reads CASSSLATYEQYF. Here the CDR3 DNA reads TGTGCCAGCAGCTCTCTAGCCACCTACGAGCAGTACTTC.

This clonotype was picked up many times. J is TRBJ1-4 and V is TRBV5-1; D gene unclear. V shed 0 bases and J shed 7 bases, with 13 bases lying between them. Germline values: CDR1 SGHRS, CDR2 YFSETQ. This CDR3 is 15 amino acids long. CDR3 protein: CASSLDSASGEKLFF. DNA of the CDR3: TGCGCCAGCAGCTTGGATTCAGCAAGTGGTGAAAAACTGTTTTTT.

The table lists this clonotype with a few counts. The V gene is TRBV6-5, the J gene TRBJ2-1, with 10 positions matching TRBD2. The CDR3 length is 18 residues. Germline CDR1 is MNHEY and CDR2 is SVGAGI. V shed 1 base, J shed 7 bases, and the junction held 13 bases outside the gene matches. CDR3 DNA sequence: TGTGCCAGCAGTTACTGGGGTCTAGGGACTAGCGAAAAAAATGAGCAGTTCTTC. Translated, it gives CASSYWGLGTSEKNEQFF.